The T cell receptor beta chain under discussion was sequenced for a study of T-cell reconstitution after alpha-beta-depleted transplantation in children (dated by TCRdb to the mid-2010s). Background on the whole study: T-cell immune reconstitution after TCRalphabeta/CD19-depleted allogeneic hematopoietic cell transplantation in children was quantitatively tracked in the study by means of TCR repertoire profiling.

As concerns this clonotype: Its antigen remains unidentified. Base qualities were left out, and no much larger clone turns up one base away.

The CDR3, cysteine through phenylalanine, is 15 amino acids long. The CDR3 DNA has 45 bases and is translated from base 1. The V end gives up 0 bases and the J end 4 bases, leaving 9 bases in the junction not matched to a gene. From the germline V gene (reference sequence), CDR1 is DFQATT and CDR2 is SNEGSKA. The receptor library was made with PCR. TCRdb names Illumina HiSeq 2500 as the instrument used. Molecular barcoding was employed in the preparation of TCR libraries, with unique molecular identifiers being used to normalize TCRbeta repertoire quantification. In-frame beta chains were kept once TCRdb had trimmed the public reads at Q25 with fastp and called clones with MiXCR. Each record represents a unique CDR3 protein, reported with the most common genes and DNA among its rows. In all, the sample holds roughly 400,000 distinct CDR3 sequences, and roughly 20% of those were seen once. In total, the top ten clones hold less than 4.5% of the sample.

This clonotype originated in a human donor who donated a stem cell graft to a child with acute myeloid leukemia. This specimen was PBMCs from the stem cell graft donor, taken from the stem cell graft. The chain is assembled from TRBV20-1 and TRBJ2-7; TRBD2 lines up with 7 middle nucleotides. The CDR3 here reads CSARDHGGVSYEQYF. The sequenced DNA: TGCAGTGCTAGAGATCATGGGGGGGTTTCTTACGAGCAGTACTTC.